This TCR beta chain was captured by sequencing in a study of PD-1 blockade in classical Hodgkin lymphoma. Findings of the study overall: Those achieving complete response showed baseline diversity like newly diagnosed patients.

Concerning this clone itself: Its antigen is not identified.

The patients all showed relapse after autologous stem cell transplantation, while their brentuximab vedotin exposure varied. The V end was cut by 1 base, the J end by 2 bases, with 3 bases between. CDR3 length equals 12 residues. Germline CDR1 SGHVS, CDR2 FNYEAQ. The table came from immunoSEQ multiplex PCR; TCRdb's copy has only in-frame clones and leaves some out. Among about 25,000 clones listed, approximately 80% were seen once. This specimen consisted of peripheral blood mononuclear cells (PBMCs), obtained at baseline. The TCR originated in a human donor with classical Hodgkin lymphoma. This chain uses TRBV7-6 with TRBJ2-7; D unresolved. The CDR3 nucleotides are TGTGCCAGCAGCTTAGGTACCTACGAGCAGTACTTC. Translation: CASSLGTYEQYF.